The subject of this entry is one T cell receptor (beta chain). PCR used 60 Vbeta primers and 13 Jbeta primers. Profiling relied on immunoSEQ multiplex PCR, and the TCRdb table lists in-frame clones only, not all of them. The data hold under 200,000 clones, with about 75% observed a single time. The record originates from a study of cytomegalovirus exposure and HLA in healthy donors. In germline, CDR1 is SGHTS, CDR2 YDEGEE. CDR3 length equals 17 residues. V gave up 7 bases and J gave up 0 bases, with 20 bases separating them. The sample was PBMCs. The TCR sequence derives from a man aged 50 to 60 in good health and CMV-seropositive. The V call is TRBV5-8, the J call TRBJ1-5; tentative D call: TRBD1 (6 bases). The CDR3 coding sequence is TGTGCCAGCCGCTGGGTCAGGGGCGGGGGTAGCAATCAGCCCCAGCATTTT. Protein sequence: CASRWVRGGGSNQPQHF.